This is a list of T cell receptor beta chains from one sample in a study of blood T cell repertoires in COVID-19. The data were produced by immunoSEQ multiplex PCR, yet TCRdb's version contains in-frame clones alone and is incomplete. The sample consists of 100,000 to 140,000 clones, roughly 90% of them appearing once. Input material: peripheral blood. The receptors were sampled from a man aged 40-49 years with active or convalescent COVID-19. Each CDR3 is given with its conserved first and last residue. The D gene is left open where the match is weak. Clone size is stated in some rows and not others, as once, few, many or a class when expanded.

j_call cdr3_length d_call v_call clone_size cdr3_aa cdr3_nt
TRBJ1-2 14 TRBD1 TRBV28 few CASSIYRDRYGYTF TGTGCCAGCAGTATCTACCGGGACAGGTACGGCTACACCTTC
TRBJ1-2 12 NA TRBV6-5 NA CASGRGPYGYTF TGTGCCAGCGGGCGCGGGCCTTATGGCTACACCTTC
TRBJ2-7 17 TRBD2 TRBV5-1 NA CASSLVASGTNPYEQYF TGCGCCAGCAGCTTGGTGGCTAGCGGGACGAACCCGTACGAGCAGTACTTC
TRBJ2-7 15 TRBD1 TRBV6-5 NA CASSLGTGGLYEQYF TGTGCCAGCAGTCTCGGGACAGGGGGCTTGTACGAGCAGTACTTC
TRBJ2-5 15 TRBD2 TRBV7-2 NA CASSRRSGRAETQYF TGTGCCAGCAGCCGGAGGAGCGGGAGGGCGGAGACCCAGTACTTC
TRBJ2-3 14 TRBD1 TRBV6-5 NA CASIGQGGTDTQYF TGTGCCAGCATCGGACAGGGGGGCACAGATACGCAGTATTTT
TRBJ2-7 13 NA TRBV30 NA CAWSFTGSHEQYF TGTGCCTGGAGTTTTACAGGGAGCCACGAGCAGTACTTC
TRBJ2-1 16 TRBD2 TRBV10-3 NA CAISGLTSGVNNEQFF TGTGCCATCAGTGGCTTGACTAGCGGGGTAAACAATGAGCAGTTCTTC
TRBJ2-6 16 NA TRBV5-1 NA CASSVQGYAGANVLTF TGCGCCAGCAGCGTACAGGGTTACGCTGGGGCCAACGTCCTGACTTTC
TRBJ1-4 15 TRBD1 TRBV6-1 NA CASSEAQGQLEKLFF TGTGCCAGCAGTGAGGCTCAGGGACAGCTCGAAAAACTGTTTTTT
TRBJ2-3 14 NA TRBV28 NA CASSLNSYTDTQYF TGTGCCAGCAGTTTGAACTCGTACACAGATACGCAGTATTTT
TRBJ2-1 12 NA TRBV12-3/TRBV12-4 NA CASSLDLGEQFF TGTGCCAGCAGCCTCGACTTGGGTGAGCAGTTCTTC
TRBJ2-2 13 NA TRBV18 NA CASSPVNTGELFF TGTGCCAGCTCACCCGTCAACACCGGGGAGCTGTTTTTT
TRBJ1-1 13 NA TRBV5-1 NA CASSILGEGIAFF TGCGCCAGCAGCATACTAGGGGAGGGAATCGCTTTCTTT
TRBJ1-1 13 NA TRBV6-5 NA CASTGTHYTEAFF TGTGCCAGCACCGGGACACACTACACTGAAGCTTTCTTT
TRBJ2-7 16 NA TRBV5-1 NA CASSLGTGVLPYEQYF TGCGCCAGCAGCTTGGGTACGGGTGTCCTACCCTACGAGCAGTACTTC
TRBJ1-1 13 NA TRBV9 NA CASSVGPGTEAFF TGTGCCAGCAGCGTAGGCCCGGGAACTGAAGCTTTCTTT
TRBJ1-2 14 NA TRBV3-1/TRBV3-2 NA CASSQATAGDGYTF TGTGCCAGCAGCCAAGCGACGGCAGGGGATGGCTACACCTTC
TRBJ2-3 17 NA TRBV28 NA CASSPLLLQGVSDTQYF TGTGCCAGCAGTCCTTTACTCCTACAGGGAGTGAGCGATACGCAGTATTTT
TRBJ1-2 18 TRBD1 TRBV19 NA CASSSLPGQGLVSYGYTF TGTGCCAGTAGTAGCCTACCGGGACAGGGTCTGGTTAGCTATGGCTACACCTTC
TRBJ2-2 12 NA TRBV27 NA CAARGDTGELFF TGTGCCGCCAGGGGGGACACCGGGGAGCTGTTTTTT
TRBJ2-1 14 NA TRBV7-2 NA CASSLAPTGNEQFF TGTGCCAGCAGCTTAGCCCCAACAGGGAATGAGCAGTTCTTC
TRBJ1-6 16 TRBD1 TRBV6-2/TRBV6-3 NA CASSTAGTGGISPLHF TGTGCCAGCAGTACAGCCGGGACAGGGGGAATTTCACCCCTCCACTTT
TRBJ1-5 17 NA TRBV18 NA CASSPPTGGYSNQPQHF TGTGCCAGCTCACCACCCACGGGAGGCTATAGCAATCAGCCCCAGCATTTT
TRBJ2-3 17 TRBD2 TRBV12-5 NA CASGSTSGRAEVDTQYF TGTGCTAGTGGTTCGACTAGCGGGAGGGCCGAGGTAGATACGCAGTATTTT
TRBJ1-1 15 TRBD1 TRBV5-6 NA CASSFRDRANTEAFF TGTGCCAGCAGCTTCCGGGACAGGGCGAACACTGAAGCTTTCTTT
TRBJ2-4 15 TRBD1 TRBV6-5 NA CASSYKGQYKNIQYF TGTGCCAGCAGTTACAAGGGACAGTACAAAAACATTCAGTACTTC
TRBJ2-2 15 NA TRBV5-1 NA CASSLASLNTGELFF TGCGCCAGCAGCTTGGCCAGTCTTAACACCGGGGAGCTGTTTTTT
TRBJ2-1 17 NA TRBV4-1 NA CASSDPSRAGASVEQFF TGCGCCAGCAGCGACCCCTCCAGGGCGGGGGCCTCTGTGGAGCAGTTCTTC
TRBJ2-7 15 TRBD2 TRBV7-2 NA CASSSWSGVSYEQYF TGTGCCAGCAGCTCATGGAGCGGGGTTTCCTACGAGCAGTACTTC
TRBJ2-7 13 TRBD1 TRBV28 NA CASNTGGRREQYF TGTGCCAGCAACACAGGGGGCCGGAGAGAGCAGTACTTC
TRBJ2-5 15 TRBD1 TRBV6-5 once CASPTGQAMVETQYF TGTGCCAGCCCGACGGGACAGGCCATGGTTGAGACCCAGTACTTC